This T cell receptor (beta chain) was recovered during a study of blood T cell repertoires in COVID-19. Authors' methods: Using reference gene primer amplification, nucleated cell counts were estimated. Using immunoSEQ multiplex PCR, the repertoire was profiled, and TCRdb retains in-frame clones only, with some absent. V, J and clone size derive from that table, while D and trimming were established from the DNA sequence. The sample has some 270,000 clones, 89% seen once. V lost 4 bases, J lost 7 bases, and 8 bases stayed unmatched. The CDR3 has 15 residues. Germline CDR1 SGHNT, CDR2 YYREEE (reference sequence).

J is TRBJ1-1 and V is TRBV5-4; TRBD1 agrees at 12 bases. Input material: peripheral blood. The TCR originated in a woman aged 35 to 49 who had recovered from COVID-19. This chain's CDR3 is CASSPGDRGLVEAFF. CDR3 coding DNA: TGTGCCAGCAGCCCCGGGGACAGGGGGCTAGTTGAAGCTTTCTTT. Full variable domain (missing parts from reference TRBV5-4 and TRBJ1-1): ETGVTQSPTHLIKTRGQQVTLRCSSQSGHNTVSWYQQALGQGPQFIFQYYREEENGRGNFPPRFSGLQFPNYSSELNVNALELDDSALYLCASSPGDRGLVEAFFGQGTRLTVV.